These T cell receptor beta chains were read from a single sample in a study of blood T cell repertoires in COVID-19. Produced via immunoSEQ multiplex PCR; TCRdb's table is partial and in-frame only. This sample yields about 220,000 clones, of which under 90% are seen a single time; just under 20% belongs to the top ten. Sequenced sample: peripheral blood. The source of these receptors is a man aged 30-40 years with active or convalescent COVID-19. Both conserved end residues are part of each CDR3. Each record gives: D gene, V gene, clone size, J gene, CDR3 protein, CDR3 DNA. A D gene is named only where the DNA matches it firmly. Only part of the rows carry a size: once, few, many, or a class if the clone is expanded.

D: .; V: TRBV9; size: once; J: TRBJ2-2; CDR3: CASSASTGELFF; DNA: TGTGCCAGCAGCGCCTCCACCGGGGAGCTGTTTTTT
D: TRBD1; V: TRBV5-1; size: .; J: TRBJ1-4; CDR3: CASSSDREPNEKLFF; DNA: TGCGCCAGCAGCTCAGACAGGGAACCCAATGAAAAACTGTTTTTT
D: .; V: TRBV7-9; size: .; J: TRBJ1-2; CDR3: CASSPPRGGAVEANYGYTF; DNA: TGTGCCAGCAGCCCTCCTAGGGGGGGGGCAGTTGAAGCTAACTATGGCTACACCTTC
D: .; V: TRBV30; size: .; J: TRBJ1-4; CDR3: CAWGRGSGNIATNEKLFF; DNA: TGTGCCTGGGGAAGGGGGTCGGGAAATATTGCAACTAATGAAAAACTGTTTTTT
D: .; V: TRBV5-4; size: once; J: TRBJ2-7; CDR3: CASSWGTQSSYEQYF; DNA: TGTGCCAGCAGCTGGGGGACTCAAAGCTCCTACGAGCAGTACTTC
D: .; V: TRBV7-9; size: .; J: TRBJ2-7; CDR3: CASLFRPGLYEQYF; DNA: TGTGCCAGCTTGTTCAGGCCCGGTCTATACGAGCAGTACTTC
D: TRBD1; V: TRBV23-1; size: .; J: TRBJ2-7; CDR3: CASSQSGRGHTYEQYF; DNA: TGCGCCAGCAGTCAATCGGGCAGGGGGCACACCTACGAGCAGTACTTC
D: TRBD1; V: TRBV3-1/TRBV3-2; size: .; J: TRBJ1-1; CDR3: CATSLTGKMNTEAFF; DNA: TGTGCCACCTCCTTGACAGGGAAAATGAACACTGAAGCTTTCTTT
D: TRBD2; V: TRBV4-2; size: few; J: TRBJ2-1; CDR3: CASSSGTSGDNEQFF; DNA: TGTGCCAGCAGCTCCGGGACTAGCGGGGACAATGAGCAGTTCTTC
D: TRBD2; V: TRBV27; size: .; J: TRBJ2-1; CDR3: CASRASGYYNEQFF; DNA: TGTGCCAGCAGAGCTAGCGGCTACTACAATGAGCAGTTCTTC
D: .; V: TRBV10-3; size: once; J: TRBJ1-1; CDR3: CAISESVVKGAEAFF; DNA: TGTGCCATCAGTGAGTCAGTAGTGAAGGGGGCTGAAGCTTTCTTT
D: .; V: TRBV29-1; size: .; J: TRBJ2-5; CDR3: CSVDRELETQYF; DNA: TGCAGCGTTGACAGGGAATTAGAGACCCAGTACTTC
D: TRBD1; V: TRBV5-6; size: .; J: TRBJ1-1; CDR3: CASRLRKGARVTEAFF; DNA: TGTGCCAGCAGACTCAGGAAGGGGGCGAGAGTTACTGAAGCTTTCTTT
D: TRBD1; V: TRBV5-5; size: .; J: TRBJ2-2; CDR3: CASSSNPGTGNTGELFF; DNA: TGTGCCAGCAGCTCGAACCCCGGGACAGGGAACACCGGGGAGCTGTTTTTT
D: TRBD1; V: TRBV12-5; size: .; J: TRBJ2-1; CDR3: CASGEGQEKPNEQFF; DNA: TGTGCTAGTGGGGAGGGACAGGAGAAGCCGAATGAGCAGTTCTTC
D: .; V: TRBV19; size: .; J: TRBJ2-7; CDR3: CASSIAASYEQYF; DNA: TGTGCCAGTAGTATTGCGGCCAGCTACGAGCAGTACTTC
D: TRBD2; V: TRBV3-1/TRBV3-2; size: once; J: TRBJ2-1; CDR3: CASSQGLAGGPGEQFF; DNA: TGTGCCAGCAGCCAAGGACTAGCGGGAGGGCCAGGTGAGCAGTTCTTC
D: TRBD2; V: TRBV6-5; size: once; J: TRBJ2-7; CDR3: CASSSSLAGHYEQYF; DNA: TGTGCCAGCAGCTCCTCACTAGCGGGACACTACGAGCAGTACTTC
D: .; V: TRBV4-2; size: .; J: TRBJ2-7; CDR3: CASSQERQAYEQYF; DNA: TGTGCCAGCAGCCAAGAACGACAGGCCTACGAGCAGTACTTC
D: TRBD1; V: TRBV4-1; size: .; J: TRBJ2-7; CDR3: CASSSRTGGTYEQYF; DNA: TGCGCCAGCAGCAGCCGGACAGGGGGAACCTACGAGCAGTACTTC
D: .; V: TRBV18; size: .; J: TRBJ2-7; CDR3: CASSPPVTYEQYF; DNA: TGTGCCAGCTCACCACCTGTTACCTACGAGCAGTACTTC
D: .; V: TRBV2; size: once; J: TRBJ2-2; CDR3: CAGGRGAYGELFF; DNA: TGTGCCGGAGGGCGAGGGGCATACGGGGAGCTGTTTTTT
D: TRBD1; V: TRBV19; size: once; J: TRBJ2-3; CDR3: CASSIRQGNTDTQYF; DNA: TGTGCCAGTAGTATTCGACAGGGAAACACAGATACGCAGTATTTT
D: .; V: TRBV19; size: .; J: TRBJ2-6; CDR3: CANSIGPGGANVLTF; DNA: TGTGCCAATAGTATTGGGCCGGGAGGGGCCAACGTCCTGACTTTC
D: .; V: TRBV3-1/TRBV3-2; size: .; J: TRBJ2-3; CDR3: CASSQALPGRADTQYF; DNA: TGTGCCAGCAGCCAAGCCCTCCCGGGCAGGGCAGATACGCAGTATTTT
D: .; V: TRBV7-9; size: .; J: TRBJ2-2; CDR3: CASSWGLDNTGELFF; DNA: TGTGCCAGCAGCTGGGGACTGGACAACACCGGGGAGCTGTTTTTT
D: .; V: TRBV5-6; size: .; J: TRBJ2-7; CDR3: CASSLGGSDEQYF; DNA: TGTGCCAGCAGCTTGGGAGGGAGTGACGAGCAGTACTTC
D: .; V: TRBV3-1/TRBV3-2; size: .; J: TRBJ1-3; CDR3: CASSQDRLRSSGNTIYF; DNA: TGTGCCAGCAGCCAAGATCGGCTAAGGAGCTCTGGAAACACCATATATTTT
D: .; V: TRBV28; size: .; J: TRBJ1-3; CDR3: CASSPSGVSGNTIYF; DNA: TGTGCCAGCAGTCCATCGGGGGTCTCTGGAAACACCATATATTTT
D: .; V: TRBV5-1; size: once; J: TRBJ1-3; CDR3: CASSLSQGSRNTIYF; DNA: TGCGCCAGCAGCCTCTCCCAGGGAAGCAGAAACACCATATATTTT
D: .; V: TRBV6-5; size: once; J: TRBJ2-7; CDR3: CASSRTQGVQQYF; DNA: TGTGCCAGCAGTCGCACTCAAGGGGTTCAGCAGTACTTC